These 7 T cell receptor beta chains were sequenced from one sample in a study of blood T cell repertoires in COVID-19 (dated by TCRdb to about 2020). Library generation was performed with the immunoSEQ multiplex PCR assay. TCRdb holds this immuneACCESS table with in-frame rearrangements only. Some clones are missing; in checked studies, unresolved V genes explain under half, and the rest has no known cause. Across this sample there are about 50,000 clones, with more than 80% seen only once. The ten most abundant clones make up roughly 6.7% of the sample. The sequencing input was peripheral blood. All receptors come from a man in his fifties or sixties with acute or convalescent COVID-19.

The DNA for the CDR3 is TGTGCCAGCAGCTTCGGGACTAGCGGGAGGGGGGAGCAGTTCTTC. Encoded protein: CASSFGTSGRGEQFF. The J gene is TRBJ2-1, the V gene TRBV3-1 (or the pseudogene TRBV3-2); TRBD2 matches 16 bases. V lost 5 bases to trimming and J lost 10 bases; unmatched junction nucleotides: 5. The CDR3 covers 15 residues. The germline CDR1 and CDR2 sequences are LGHDT and YNNKEL (reference sequence).

The genes are TRBV7-2 and TRBJ2-7; D is perhaps TRBD2 (6 bases). The CDR3 totals 14 residues. The V and J ends lost 2 bases and 3 bases respectively, with 11 bases between them. Germline V CDR1 and CDR2: SGHTA, FQGNSA. The CDR3 bases are TGTGCCAGCAGCTTATTGGGCGGGAACTACGAGCAGTACTTC. Its translation is CASSLLGGNYEQYF.

V and J are TRBV14 and TRBJ2-1; possible D gene TRBD1, 6 bases. This CDR3 is built from 14 residues. Germline V gives CDR1 SGHDN, CDR2 FVKESK. V lost 4 bases and J 9 bases, leaving 16 bases between the germline ends. The CDR3 DNA reads as TGTGCCAGCAGCCCCTGGGGGCTAGCTGGTGAGCAGTTCTTC. Translating it yields CASSPWGLAGEQFF.

J is TRBJ1-1 and V is TRBV5-4; the D is unclear. Trimming left V 1 base short and J 3 bases short, with 10 bases between. This CDR3 has 14 residues. Germline CDR1 reads SGHNT; CDR2 reads YYREEE (reference sequence). As DNA, the CDR3 is TGTGCCAGCAGCTTGACAGCTAGCTACACTGAAGCTTTCTTT. Translated, it gives CASSLTASYTEAFF.

This chain links TRBV6-5 with TRBJ1-1, with 7 bases lining up with TRBD1. The CDR3 spans 14 residues. Trimming at V came to 6 bases and at J to 0 bases, leaving 4 bases not matched to a gene. CDR1 and CDR2 from the germline V gene are MNHEY and SVGAGI. In DNA, the CDR3 is TGTGCCAGCAGACCAGGGGGGTTGAACACTGAAGCTTTCTTT. Translation gives CASRPGGLNTEAFF.

The rearrangement links TRBV18 to TRBJ1-6; no clear D. Trimming shortened V by 2 bases and J by 8 bases, and 7 bases separated the two germline ends. The CDR3 totals 13 residues. CDR1 is KGHSH, CDR2 LQKENI, per germline. CDR3 loop: CASSPSVDSPLHF. In nucleotides, the CDR3 is TGTGCCAGCTCACCATCGGTTGATTCACCCCTCCACTTT.

This clone was seen only a few times. This chain uses TRBV12-3 or TRBV12-4 with TRBJ2-7; D perhaps matches TRBD2 (6 bases). The CDR3 has 13 amino acids. Trimming stripped 5 bases from V and 7 bases from J, with 15 bases between. CDR3 in DNA: TGTGCCAGCAGTAGGGACTCCCTGGGGGAGCAGTACTTC. The encoded protein is CASSRDSLGEQYF.